Each of the 31 T cell receptor beta chains below was sequenced from the same sample in a study of T cell responses to AZD1222 COVID-19 vaccine. The table came from immunoSEQ multiplex PCR; TCRdb's copy has only in-frame clones and leaves some out. The data hold roughly 140,000 clones, with approximately 90% observed a single time. The sample consisted of peripheral blood, taken 28 days after the second AZD1222 dose. Receptors were obtained from an adult who received the AZD1222 COVID-19 vaccine.

V gene TRBV5-5 combines with J gene TRBJ2-3; either TRBD1 or TRBD2 may supply D (6 bases each). Germline V CDR1 and CDR2: SGHKS, YYEKEE (reference sequence). The CDR3 consists of 14 residues. V shed 0 bases and J shed 5 bases, with 10 bases lying between them. DNA for the CDR3: TGTGCCAGCAGCTTGGAAGGGGGGAGAGATACGCAGTATTTT. Its protein is CASSLEGGRDTQYF.

CDR3 protein: CASSQGGPPNEQFF. The CDR3 DNA reads as TGTGCCAGCAGCCAAGGAGGTCCCCCCAATGAGCAGTTCTTC. The J gene is TRBJ2-1, the V gene TRBV3-1 (or the pseudogene TRBV3-2), with D hard to call. V was pared by 1 base and J by 6 bases, with 10 bases between. This CDR3 has 14 residues. Germline CDR1 LGHDT, CDR2 YNNKEL (reference sequence).

J is TRBJ1-2 and V is TRBV19, with TRBD1 identical over 7 bases. The germline V gene has CDR1 LNHDA and CDR2 SQIVND (reference sequence). This CDR3 is built from 16 residues. With 7 bases clipped from V and 2 bases from J, the junction kept 13 bases outside the gene matches. CDR3 bases: TGTGCCAGTAAAAAGGGAGACAGGGACAGAAACTATGGCTACACCTTC. Its translation is CASKKGDRDRNYGYTF. The whole variable domain, filled in from reference TRBV19 and TRBJ1-2, reads DGGITQSPKYLFRKEGQNVTLSCEQNLNHDAMYWYRQDPGQGLRLIYYSQIVNDFQKGDIAEGYSVSREKKESFPLTVTSAQKNPTAFYLCASKKGDRDRNYGYTFGSGTRLTVV.

The CDR3 sequence: CASSPRTGEHEQYF. The CDR3 nucleotides read TGTGCCAGCAGTCCCAGGACAGGGGAACACGAGCAGTACTTC. The chain employs TRBV6-6 and TRBJ2-7, with 9 bases fitting TRBD1. The CDR3 loop spans 14 amino acids. Unmatched junction bases numbered 7, after V lost 5 bases and J lost 5 bases. Germline V gene lookup returns CDR1 MNHNY and CDR2 SVGAGI (reference sequence).

The chain employs TRBV7-9 and TRBJ2-3; a possible D gene is TRBD1 (5 bases). V was pared by 0 bases and J by 5 bases, with 9 bases between. Germline CDR1 SEHNR, CDR2 FQNEAQ (reference sequence). There are 14 residues in the CDR3. The CDR3 protein is CASSLAIQVDTQYF. In nucleotides, the CDR3 is TGTGCCAGCAGCTTAGCGATACAGGTAGATACGCAGTATTTT.

This rearrangement joins TRBV25-1 to TRBJ1-2; the match to TRBD1 covers 9 bases. This CDR3 has 15 amino acids. The J segment lost 4 bases and the V segment lost 0 bases, leaving 3 bases of the junction unmatched. The germline gives CDR1 MGHDK, CDR2 SYGVNS. CDR3 amino acids: CASSEYLGQGYGYTF. In DNA, the CDR3 is TGTGCCAGCAGTGAATATTTGGGACAGGGCTATGGCTACACCTTC.

The chain recombines TRBV18 with TRBJ2-2; D remains ambiguous. Trimming removed 3 bases at V and 6 bases at J, with 17 bases between. Germline V lookup: CDR1 KGHSH, CDR2 LQKENI. The CDR3 has 16 residues. CDR3 in amino acids: CASSPSPMLRAGELFF. Here the CDR3 DNA reads TGTGCCAGCTCACCTTCCCCCATGCTCCGGGCCGGGGAGCTGTTTTTT.

V usage is TRBV18 and J usage is TRBJ1-3; no clear D gene. The CDR3 runs to 16 residues. V was shortened by 1 base and J by 0 bases, with 10 bases between the two germline ends. The germline CDR1 and CDR2 sequences are KGHSH and LQKENI. The CDR3 spells CASSPQAASSGNTIYF. CDR3 DNA: TGTGCCAGCTCACCACAGGCGGCTAGCTCTGGAAACACCATATATTTT.

The chain recombines TRBV5-1 with TRBJ1-1, with a tentative D call TRBD1 (5 bases). From germline, CDR1 is SGHRS and CDR2 YFSETQ. The CDR3 consists of 16 residues. V dropped 4 bases and J dropped 0 bases, with 16 bases sitting between them. The CDR3 loop is CASSPLQTDMNTEAFF. The CDR3 DNA is TGCGCCAGCAGCCCCCTTCAGACAGATATGAACACTGAAGCTTTCTTT. Using reference TRBV5-1 and TRBJ1-1 for the parts outside the CDR3, the full variable domain is KAGVTQTPRYLIKTRGQQVTLSCSPISGHRSVSWYQQTPGQGLQFLFEYFSETQRNKGNFPGRFSGRQFSNSRSEMNVSTLELGDSALYLCASSPLQTDMNTEAFFGQGTRLTVV.

The chain recombines TRBV4-2 with TRBJ1-1, with D possibly being TRBD1 (5 bases). Germline V CDR1 and CDR2: LGHNA, YNFKEQ. Trimming took 0 bases from V and 7 from J, leaving 9 bases between them. The CDR3 is made up of 13 amino acids. The CDR3 region is CASSQDLTVEAFF. The CDR3 bases are TGTGCCAGCAGCCAAGATCTGACAGTTGAAGCTTTCTTT.

The chain uses TRBV4-3 and TRBJ1-3; weak D call: TRBD1 (5 bases). V was cut by 0 bases and J by 9 bases, with 12 bases left in between. The CDR3 is 14 residues long. From germline, CDR1 is LGHNA and CDR2 YSLEER. DNA for the CDR3: TGCGCCAGCAGCCAAGATAGGGGCTATTTCACCATATATTTT. It is translated as CASSQDRGYFTIYF.

The chain employs TRBV4-3 and TRBJ2-3; 7 bases are a match to TRBD1. The CDR3 contains 15 residues. With 0 bases clipped from V and 4 bases from J, the junction kept 4 bases outside the gene matches. Germline loops: CDR1 LGHNA, CDR2 YSLEER. The CDR3 sequence: CASSQEGGASDTQYF. As DNA, the CDR3 is TGCGCCAGCAGCCAAGAAGGGGGCGCGTCAGATACGCAGTATTTT.

The chain combines TRBV7-2 with TRBJ1-1, with D tentatively TRBD1 (5 bases). The ends were cut back, 2 bases at V and 1 base at J, with 11 bases in the middle. The CDR3 covers 15 residues. Germline CDR1 is SGHTA and CDR2 is FQGNSA. The CDR3 nucleotides are TGTGCCAGCAGCTTAAGGGGTTCGGGGAACACTGAAGCTTTCTTT. Its protein is CASSLRGSGNTEAFF.

The J gene is TRBJ1-1, the V gene TRBV7-9; D uncertain. V lost 8 bases and J 1 base, leaving 14 bases between the germline ends. The V gene's germline CDR1 is SEHNR and CDR2 FQNEAQ (reference sequence). The CDR3 totals 14 residues. The CDR3 reads CASLRTPSNTEAFF. The CDR3 nucleotides read TGTGCCAGCCTAAGGACCCCTTCGAACACTGAAGCTTTCTTT. The full variable domain, its missing parts supplied by reference TRBV7-9 and TRBJ1-1, is DTGVSQNPRHKITKRGQNVTFRCDPISEHNRLYWYRQTLGQGPEFLTYFQNEAQLEKSRLLSDRFSAERPKGSFSTLEIQRTEQGDSAMYLCASLRTPSNTEAFFGQGTRLTVV.

V is TRBV15 and J is TRBJ2-3, with D possibly TRBD1 on 6 matching bases. This CDR3 spans 16 amino acids. CDR1 is LNHNV, CDR2 YYDKDF, per germline (reference sequence). Trimming took off 5 bases at V and 3 bases at J, with 18 bases between the two ends. CDR3 DNA sequence: TGTGCCACCAGCCTCCGGGACACTTATCGGACAGATACGCAGTATTTT. As protein: CATSLRDTYRTDTQYF.

In DNA, the CDR3 is TGTGCCAGTAATGTGGGCGGTCGTTATGGCTACACCTTC. Amino acid sequence: CASNVGGRYGYTF. The chain combines TRBV18 with TRBJ1-2; D uncertain. The CDR3 runs to 13 residues. Looked up from germline, CDR1 is KGHSH and CDR2 is LQKENI. V lost 9 bases and J 5 bases, leaving 16 bases between the germline ends. The full variable domain, rest sourced from reference TRBV18 and TRBJ1-2, is NAGVMQNPRHLVRRRGQEARLRCSPMKGHSHVYWYRQLPEEGLKFMVYLQKENIIDESGMPKERFSAEFPKEGPSILRIQQVVRGDSAAYFCASNVGGRYGYTFGSGTRLTVV.

The chain has TRBV2 and TRBJ1-2; D gene uncertain. This CDR3 comprises 13 residues. The V gene lost 4 bases and the J gene lost 2 bases, with 8 bases spanning the gap. Germline lookup yields CDR1 SNHLY and CDR2 FYNNEI. CDR3 loop: CASSGGENYGYTF. The DNA of the CDR3 is TGTGCCAGCAGTGGGGGAGAGAACTATGGCTACACCTTC.

The rearrangement links TRBV19 to TRBJ2-7, with D uncertain. V dropped 1 base and J dropped 2 bases, with 3 bases sitting between them. The germline gives CDR1 LNHDA, CDR2 SQIVND (reference sequence). CDR3 size: 12 residues. The CDR3 is CASSIAPYEQYV. The CDR3, as DNA: TGTGCCAGTAGTATAGCCCCCTACGAGCAGTACGTC.

The chain recombines TRBV10-3 with TRBJ1-2; 8 bases align to TRBD1. Germline V CDR1 and CDR2: ENHRY, SYGVKD. This CDR3 has 17 amino acids. V lost 2 bases and J lost 4; bases outside the gene matches: 12. The CDR3 coding sequence is TGTGCCATCAGTGAGAAAGGACAGGGCCCTCGGGCCTATGGCTACACCTTC. Translating gives CAISEKGQGPRAYGYTF.

The chain has TRBV9 and TRBJ1-3; unclear D gene. There are 13 residues in the CDR3. Germline V lookup: CDR1 SGDLS, CDR2 YYNGEE. The germline V and J ends were trimmed by 4 bases and 4 bases, with 9 bases remaining between them. CDR3 in DNA: TGTGCCAGCAGCCCCAGCTGGGGAAACACCATATATTTT. Protein: CASSPSWGNTIYF.

The V call is TRBV5-6, the J call TRBJ2-2, with 8 bases lining up with TRBD1. In germline, CDR1 is SGHDT, CDR2 YYEEEE. This CDR3 has 16 residues. V dropped 4 bases and J dropped 5; count of bases not matched to a gene: 10. CDR3 in amino acids: CASSPAGTGGTGELFF. The CDR3 nucleotides read TGTGCCAGCAGCCCTGCCGGGACAGGAGGTACCGGGGAGCTGTTTTTT. The full variable domain, its missing parts supplied by reference TRBV5-6 and TRBJ2-2, is DAGVTQSPTHLIKTRGQQVTLRCSPKSGHDTVSWYQQALGQGPQFIFQYYEEEERQRGNFPDRFSGHQFPNYSSELNVNALLLGDSALYLCASSPAGTGGTGELFFGEGSRLTVL.

The CDR3 sequence is CASRNLTGRTEAFF. The CDR3 DNA reads as TGTGCCAGTAGAAACCTGACAGGGCGTACTGAAGCTTTCTTT. This chain connects TRBV19 to TRBJ1-1; 7 bases are shared with TRBD1. Per germline, CDR1 LNHDA and CDR2 SQIVND (reference sequence). CDR3 size: 14 residues. Unmatched junction bases numbered 9, after V lost 6 bases and J lost 5 bases.

The chain links TRBV6-2 or TRBV6-3 to TRBJ1-2; 8 positions match TRBD1. Germline CDR1 reads MNHEY; CDR2 reads SVGEGT. Trimming took 5 bases from V and 4 from J; bases not matched to a gene: 9. The CDR3 runs 15 residues. Here the CDR3 DNA reads TGTGCCAGCAGTCTTCTACCGGGACAGGCCTATGGCTACACCTTC. Translating it yields CASSLLPGQAYGYTF.

In DNA form, the CDR3 reads TGTGCCAGCAGTTTACGGCTAGCGGGAATTACGGATACGCAGTATTTT. Its translation: CASSLRLAGITDTQYF. J is TRBJ2-3 and V is TRBV27, with 9 nucleotides matching TRBD2. V gave up 2 bases and J gave up 6 bases; unmatched junction bases: 9. The germline gives CDR1 MNHEY, CDR2 SMNVEV (reference sequence). The CDR3 is made up of 16 amino acids.

This chain joins TRBV11-3 and TRBJ1-2; 7 nucleotides match TRBD1. The CDR3 runs to 15 residues. CDR1 and CDR2 (germline): SGHNT, YENEEA. Trimming cost V 5 bases and J 5 bases; bases outside gene matches: 11. The DNA for the CDR3 is TGTGCCAGCAGCCCTTGGGAGGGGGCGCCGTATGGCTACACCTTC. Translating gives CASSPWEGAPYGYTF.

The V gene is TRBV24-1, the J gene TRBJ1-1; D gene unclear. This CDR3 spans 13 amino acids. Germline CDR1 is KGHDR and CDR2 is SFDVKD. V dropped 4 bases and J dropped 4 bases, with 9 bases sitting between them. The CDR3 sequence: CATSEGRGTEAFF. CDR3 nucleotide sequence: TGTGCCACCAGTGAAGGCCGAGGCACTGAAGCTTTCTTT.

V gene TRBV4-1 combines with J gene TRBJ1-5; 7 bases are a match to TRBD1. V trimming: 6 bases; J trimming: 6 bases; junction bases outside the gene matches: 11. Germline V gene sequence: CDR1 MGHRA, CDR2 YSYEKL. This CDR3 is 15 amino acids long. The CDR3 region has the DNA TGCGCCAGCAGTCTCAACAGGGGCGTAGGTCAGCCCCAGCATTTT. It is translated as CASSLNRGVGQPQHF.

This chain uses TRBV9 with TRBJ1-1, with D hard to call. The germline CDR1 and CDR2 sequences are SGDLS and YYNGEE. This CDR3 region has 14 residues. V lost 4 bases to trimming and J lost 0 bases, with 10 bases between them. Here the CDR3 DNA reads TGTGCCAGCAGCTCCAGATTAGTGAACACTGAAGCTTTCTTT. Residues: CASSSRLVNTEAFF.

The chain links TRBV19 to TRBJ1-2, with 9 nucleotides matching TRBD1. Losses at the gene ends were 6 bases for V and 3 bases for J; bases not matched to a gene: 5. The germline V gene has CDR1 LNHDA and CDR2 SQIVND (reference sequence). This CDR3 is built from 14 residues. CDR3 sequence reads: CASSGQGWDYGYTF. The DNA for the CDR3 is TGTGCCAGTAGCGGACAGGGGTGGGACTATGGCTACACCTTC.

This clone was seen once. The chain carries TRBV5-6 and TRBJ2-7; TRBD2 is a possible D gene (5 bases). This CDR3 is 15 amino acids long. V was shortened by 3 bases and J by 0 bases, with 13 bases between the two germline ends. Germline-derived CDR1 and CDR2 are SGHDT and YYEEEE. Written as DNA, the CDR3 is TGTGCCAGCAGCTCCCCCCAAGGGAGCTCCTACGAGCAGTACTTC. This sequence encodes CASSSPQGSSYEQYF.

The chain carries TRBV28 and TRBJ1-2; a weak D match, TRBD1 (5 bases). The germline CDR1 and CDR2 sequences are MDHEN and SYDVKM. CDR3 length: 16 amino acids. Trimming took off 5 bases at V and 4 bases at J, with 20 bases between the two ends. CDR3 coding DNA: TGTGCCAGCAGTCCCGACTCCGGGACTTGGGGCTATGGCTACACCTTC. This sequence encodes CASSPDSGTWGYGYTF.